This T cell receptor beta chain came from a study of shared clonotypes between healthy human individuals. Terminally differentiated effector memory CD45RA+ cells were excluded from the naive CD8 cells, which were CD45RO-negative and positively selected for CCR7. The V and J ends lost 8 bases and 6 bases respectively, with 11 bases between them. CDR1 and CDR2 from the germline V gene are SEHNR and FQNEAQ (reference sequence). The CDR3 loop spans 12 amino acids. TCRdb keeps only in-frame clones here, not all; method: immunoSEQ multiplex PCR. Of 2 million to 2.5 million clones listed, approximately 94% are singletons.

The TCR was taken from a young man in good health. Some clones in this sample may be carry-over from other donors' samples. The sequencing sample was made of naive CD8+ T cells from PBMCs. The chain employs TRBV7-9 and TRBJ2-1; D might be TRBD1 (7 bases). The CDR3 sequence: CASGRDSNEQFF. DNA of the CDR3: TGTGCCAGCGGGCGGGACAGCAATGAGCAGTTCTTC.